This paragraph covers one T cell receptor beta chain sequence. Trimming at V came to 8 bases and at J to 6 bases, leaving 11 bases not matched to a gene. Germline CDR1 and CDR2: MNHEY and SVGAGI. CDR3 size: 14 residues. Authors' data handling: Reference gene primer amplification gave estimated nucleated cell counts. The data were produced by immunoSEQ multiplex PCR, yet TCRdb's version contains in-frame clones alone and is incomplete. V and J calls and clone size are given by that table; D and trimming were obtained from the DNA. The table has 90,000 to 95,000 clones, more than 70% seen once. The source of the sample is a study of blood T cell repertoires in COVID-19. Study summary: Collection of acute and convalescent COVID-19 samples took place in the United States, Italy and Spain.

This receptor was obtained from a woman aged 80 or over with active COVID-19. Sequencing used peripheral blood. The genes are TRBV6-5 and TRBJ2-7, with 9 bases fitting TRBD1. The CDR3 loop is CASPSGTGYREQYF. The DNA of the CDR3 is TGTGCCAGCCCATCCGGGACAGGGTATCGCGAGCAGTACTTC.